One sample yielded the 7 T cell receptor beta chains listed below, sequenced in a study of blood T cell repertoires in COVID-19. Here immunoSEQ multiplex PCR was the method, and the copy in TCRdb shows in-frame clones only, minus some. The sample holds about 200,000 clones, under 90% seen once. The sample taken for sequencing was PBMCs or T cells enriched from blood (not recorded which). Every receptor here comes from a woman aged 25 to 39 with acute COVID-19.

CDR3: CASSLKLGSLSETQYF. The CDR3, as DNA: TGTGCCAGCAGCCTCAAGCTGGGCAGTCTATCAGAGACCCAGTACTTC. The gene calls are TRBV3-1 (or the pseudogene TRBV3-2) and TRBJ2-5; D gene uncertain. The CDR3 length is 16 residues. The germline V and J ends were trimmed by 4 bases and 4 bases, with 19 bases remaining between them. Germline lookup yields CDR1 LGHDT and CDR2 YNNKEL (reference sequence).

The chain couples TRBV7-3 to TRBJ2-2, with D perhaps matching TRBD1 (5 bases). The CDR3 is 15 amino acids. Germline CDR1 reads SGHTA; CDR2 reads FQGTGA. V dropped 4 bases and J dropped 6 bases, with 15 bases sitting between them. CDR3 region: CASSSQVISPGELFF. The CDR3 coding sequence is TGTGCCAGCAGCTCACAGGTTATCTCTCCCGGGGAGCTGTTTTTT.

The V and J genes are TRBV7-9 and TRBJ1-6; 9 bases are a match to TRBD1. CDR3 size: 15 residues. The V and J ends lost 5 bases and 8 bases, in that order; junction bases with no gene match: 7. Germline V CDR1 and CDR2: SEHNR, FQNEAQ (reference sequence). DNA for the CDR3: TGTGCCAGCAGCCAACCGGGACAGGGAGATTCACCCCTCCACTTT. Its translation is CASSQPGQGDSPLHF.

V is TRBV15 and J is TRBJ1-5, with TRBD1 matching over 11 bases. This CDR3 contains 14 residues. J gave up 7 bases and V 5 bases, and 4 bases lay outside the gene matches. Germline V gene data show CDR1 as LNHNV and CDR2 as YYDKDF (reference sequence). In DNA, the CDR3 is TGTGCCACCAGCGGACAGGGGGCAAGGCAGCCCCAGCATTTT. This translates into CATSGQGARQPQHF.

The V gene is TRBV7-6, the J gene TRBJ2-2; 7 positions match TRBD1. Unmatched junction bases numbered 4, after V lost 5 bases and J lost 1 base. From germline, CDR1 is SGHVS and CDR2 FNYEAQ. This CDR3 is 15 amino acids long. Here the CDR3 DNA reads TGTGCCAGCAGCACGTACAGGGGGAACACCGGGGAGCTGTTTTTT. Its protein is CASSTYRGNTGELFF.

This rearrangement joins TRBV28 to TRBJ2-1; D is undetermined. The germline V gene encodes CDR1 MDHEN and CDR2 SYDVKM. V was shortened by 1 base and J by 11 bases, with 6 bases between the two germline ends. The CDR3 has 11 amino acids. DNA of the CDR3: TGTGCCAGCAGTTTATCTTCCCAGCAGTTCTTC. Its translation: CASSLSSQQFF.

This clone appeared once. The gene calls are TRBV11-2 and TRBJ2-2; TRBD1 aligns across 7 bases. The CDR3 contains 15 residues. The trim removed 1 base at V and 6 bases at J, leaving 5 bases unmatched. Germline V lookup: CDR1 SGHAT, CDR2 FQNNGV. DNA for the CDR3: TGTGCCAGCAGCTTAGTTACAGGGGTCCCCGGGGAGCTGTTTTTT. It translates to CASSLVTGVPGELFF.